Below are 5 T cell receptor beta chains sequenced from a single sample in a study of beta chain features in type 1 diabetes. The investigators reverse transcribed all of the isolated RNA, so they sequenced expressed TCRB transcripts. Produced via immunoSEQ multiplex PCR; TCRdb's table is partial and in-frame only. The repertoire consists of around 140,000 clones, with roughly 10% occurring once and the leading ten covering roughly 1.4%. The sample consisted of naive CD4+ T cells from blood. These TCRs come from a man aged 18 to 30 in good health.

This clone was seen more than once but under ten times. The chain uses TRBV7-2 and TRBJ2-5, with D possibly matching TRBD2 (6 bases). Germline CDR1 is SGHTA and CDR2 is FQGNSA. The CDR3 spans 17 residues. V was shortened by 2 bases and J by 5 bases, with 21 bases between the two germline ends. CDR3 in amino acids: CASSLSMRASVEETQYF. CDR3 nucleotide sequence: TGTGCCAGCAGCTTATCCATGAGGGCTAGCGTTGAGGAGACCCAGTACTTC.

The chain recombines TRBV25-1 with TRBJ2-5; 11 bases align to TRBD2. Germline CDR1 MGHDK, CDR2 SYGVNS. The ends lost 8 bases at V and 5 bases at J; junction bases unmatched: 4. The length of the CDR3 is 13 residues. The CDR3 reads CASLTSGAETQYF. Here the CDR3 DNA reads TGTGCCAGCTTGACTAGCGGGGCGGAGACCCAGTACTTC. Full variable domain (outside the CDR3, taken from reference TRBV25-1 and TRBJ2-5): EADIYQTPRYLVIGTGKKITLECSQTMGHDKMYWYQQDPGMELHLIHYSYGVNSTEKGDLSSESTVSRIRTEHFPLTLESARPSHTSQYLCASLTSGAETQYFGPGTRLLVL.

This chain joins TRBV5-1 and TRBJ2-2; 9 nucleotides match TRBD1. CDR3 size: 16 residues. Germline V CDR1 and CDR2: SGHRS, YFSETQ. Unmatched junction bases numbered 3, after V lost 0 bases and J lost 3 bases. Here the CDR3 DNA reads TGCGCCAGCAGCTTGGGGGACAGGGAGGACACCGGGGAGCTGTTTTTT. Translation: CASSLGDREDTGELFF.

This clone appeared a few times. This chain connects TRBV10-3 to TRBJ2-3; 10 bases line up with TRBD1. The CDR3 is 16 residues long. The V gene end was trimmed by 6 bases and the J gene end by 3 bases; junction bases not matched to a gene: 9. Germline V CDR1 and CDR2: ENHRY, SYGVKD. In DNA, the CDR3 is TGTGCCATCAGGTCTCCGGGACAGGGGCGGACAGATACGCAGTATTTT. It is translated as CAIRSPGQGRTDTQYF.

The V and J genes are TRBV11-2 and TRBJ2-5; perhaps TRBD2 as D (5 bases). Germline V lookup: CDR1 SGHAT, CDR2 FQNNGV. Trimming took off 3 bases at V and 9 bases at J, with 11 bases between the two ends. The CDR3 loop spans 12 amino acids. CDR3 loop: CASSFNREAQYF. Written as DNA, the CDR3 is TGTGCCAGCAGCTTCAACCGGGAAGCCCAGTACTTC.